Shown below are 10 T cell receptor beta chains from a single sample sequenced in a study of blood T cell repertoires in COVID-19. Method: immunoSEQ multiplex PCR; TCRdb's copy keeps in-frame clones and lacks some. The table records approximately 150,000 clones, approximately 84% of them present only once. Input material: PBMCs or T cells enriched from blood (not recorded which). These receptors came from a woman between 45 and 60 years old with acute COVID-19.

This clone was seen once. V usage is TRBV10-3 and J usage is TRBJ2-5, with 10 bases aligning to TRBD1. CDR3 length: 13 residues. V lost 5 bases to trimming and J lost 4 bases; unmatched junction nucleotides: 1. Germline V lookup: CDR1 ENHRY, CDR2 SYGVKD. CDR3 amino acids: CAISRTGGETQYF. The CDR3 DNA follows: TGTGCCATCAGTCGGACAGGGGGAGAGACCCAGTACTTC.

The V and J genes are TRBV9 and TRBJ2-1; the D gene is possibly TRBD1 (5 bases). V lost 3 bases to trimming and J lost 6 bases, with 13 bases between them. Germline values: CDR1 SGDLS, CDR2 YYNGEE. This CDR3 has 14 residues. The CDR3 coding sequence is TGTGCCAGCAGCGGGGGCCCCCCGGTCAATGAGCAGTTCTTC. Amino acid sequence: CASSGGPPVNEQFF.

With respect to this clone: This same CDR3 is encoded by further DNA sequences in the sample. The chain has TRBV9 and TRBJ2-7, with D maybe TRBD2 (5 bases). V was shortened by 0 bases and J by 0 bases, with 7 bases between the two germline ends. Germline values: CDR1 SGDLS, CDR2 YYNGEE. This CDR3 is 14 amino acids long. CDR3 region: CASSVVAGSYEQYF. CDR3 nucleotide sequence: TGTGCCAGCAGCGTAGTCGCGGGCTCCTACGAGCAGTACTTC.

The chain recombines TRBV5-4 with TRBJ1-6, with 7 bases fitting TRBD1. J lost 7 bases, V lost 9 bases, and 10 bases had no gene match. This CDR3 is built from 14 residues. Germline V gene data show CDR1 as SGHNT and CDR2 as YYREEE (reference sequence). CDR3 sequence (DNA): TGTGCCACCTTAGGGGCAGGGGGAAATTCACCCCTCCACTTT. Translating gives CATLGAGGNSPLHF.

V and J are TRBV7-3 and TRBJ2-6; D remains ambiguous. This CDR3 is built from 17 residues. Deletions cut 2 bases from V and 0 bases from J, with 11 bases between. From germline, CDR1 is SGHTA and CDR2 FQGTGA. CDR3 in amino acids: CASSLWAATSGANVLTF. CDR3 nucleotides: TGTGCCAGCAGCTTATGGGCAGCTACCTCTGGGGCCAACGTCCTGACTTTC.

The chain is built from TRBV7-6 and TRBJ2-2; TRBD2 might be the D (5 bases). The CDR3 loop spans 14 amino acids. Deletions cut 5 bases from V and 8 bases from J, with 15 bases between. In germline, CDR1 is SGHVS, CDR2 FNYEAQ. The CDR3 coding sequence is TGTGCCAGCAGCCTCCCGGGATCACGGGGGGAGCTGTTTTTT. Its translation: CASSLPGSRGELFF.

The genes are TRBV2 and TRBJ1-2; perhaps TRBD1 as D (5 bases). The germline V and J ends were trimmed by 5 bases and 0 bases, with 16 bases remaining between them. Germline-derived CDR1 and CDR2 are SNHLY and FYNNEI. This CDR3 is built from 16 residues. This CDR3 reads CASSRAGGDSNYGYTF. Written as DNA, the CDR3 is TGTGCCAGCAGTCGAGCGGGGGGAGACTCTAACTATGGCTACACCTTC.

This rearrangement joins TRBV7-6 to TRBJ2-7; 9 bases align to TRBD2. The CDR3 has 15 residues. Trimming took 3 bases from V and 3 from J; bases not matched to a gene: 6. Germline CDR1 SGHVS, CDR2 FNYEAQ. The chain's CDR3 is CASSLNSGSDYEQYF. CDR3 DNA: TGTGCCAGCAGCTTGAATAGCGGGAGCGACTACGAGCAGTACTTC. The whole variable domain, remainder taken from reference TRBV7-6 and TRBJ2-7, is GAGVSQSPRYKVTKRGQDVALRCDPISGHVSLYWYRQALGQGPEFLTYFNYEAQQDKSGLPNDRFSAERPEGSISTLTIQRTEQRDSAMYRCASSLNSGSDYEQYFGPGTRLTVT.

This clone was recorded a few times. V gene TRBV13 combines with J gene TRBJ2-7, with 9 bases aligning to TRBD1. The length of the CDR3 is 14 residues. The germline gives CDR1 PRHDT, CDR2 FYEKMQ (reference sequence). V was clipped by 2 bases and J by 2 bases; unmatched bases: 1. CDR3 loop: CASSLRQGAYEQYF. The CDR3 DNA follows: TGTGCCAGCAGCTTAAGACAGGGGGCCTACGAGCAGTACTTC.

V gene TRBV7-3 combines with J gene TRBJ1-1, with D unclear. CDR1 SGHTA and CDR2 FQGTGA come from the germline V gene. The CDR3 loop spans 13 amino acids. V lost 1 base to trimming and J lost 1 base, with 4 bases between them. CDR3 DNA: TGTGCCAGCAGCTTAATCAGGAACACTGAAGCTTTCTTT. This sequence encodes CASSLIRNTEAFF. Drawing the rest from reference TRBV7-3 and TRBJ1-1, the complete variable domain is GAGVSQTPSNKVTEKGKYVELRCDPISGHTALYWYRQSLGQGPEFLIYFQGTGAADDSGLPNDRFFAVRPEGSVSTLKIQRTERGDSAVYLCASSLIRNTEAFFGQGTRLTVV.